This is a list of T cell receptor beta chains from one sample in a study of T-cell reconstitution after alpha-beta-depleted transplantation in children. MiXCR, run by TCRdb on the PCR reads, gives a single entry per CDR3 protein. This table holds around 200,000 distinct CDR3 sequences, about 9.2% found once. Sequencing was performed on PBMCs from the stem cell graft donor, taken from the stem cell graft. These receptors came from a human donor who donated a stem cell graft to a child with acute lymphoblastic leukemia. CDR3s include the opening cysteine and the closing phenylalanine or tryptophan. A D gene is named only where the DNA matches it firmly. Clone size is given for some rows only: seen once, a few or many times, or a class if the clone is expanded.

CDR3 protein: CASSFSSWGQGNSPLHF
CDR3 DNA: TGCGCCAGCAGCTTCAGTTCCTGGGGACAGGGTAATTCACCCCTCCACTTT
J gene: TRBJ1-6
V gene: TRBV5-1
D gene: TRBD1
clone size: NA

CDR3 protein: CASSPGQAGYTF
CDR3 DNA: TGTGCCAGCAGCCCCGGACAGGCTGGCTACACCTTC
J gene: TRBJ1-2
V gene: TRBV4-2
D gene: TRBD1
clone size: NA

CDR3 protein: CASSLDGRRKANVLTF
CDR3 DNA: TGCGCCAGCAGCTTGGATGGCAGGCGTAAGGCCAACGTCCTGACTTTC
J gene: TRBJ2-6
V gene: TRBV5-1
D gene: NA
clone size: NA

CDR3 protein: CSATGGWRNTEAFF
CDR3 DNA: TGCAGTGCTACAGGGGGCTGGAGGAACACTGAAGCTTTCTTT
J gene: TRBJ1-1
V gene: TRBV20-1
D gene: TRBD1
clone size: few

CDR3 protein: CAISGNPVDNEQFF
CDR3 DNA: TGTGCCATCAGTGGGAACCCCGTGGACAATGAGCAGTTCTTC
J gene: TRBJ2-1
V gene: TRBV10-3
D gene: NA
clone size: few

CDR3 protein: CTSRGVKEGEWETQYF
CDR3 DNA: TGTACCAGCAGAGGCGTCAAGGAAGGGGAATGGGAGACCCAGTACTTC
J gene: TRBJ2-5
V gene: TRBV7-6
D gene: NA
clone size: NA

CDR3 protein: CSAPTDLNEKLFF
CDR3 DNA: TGCAGTGCTCCGACTGATTTAAATGAAAAACTGTTTTTT
J gene: TRBJ1-4
V gene: TRBV20-1
D gene: NA
clone size: few

CDR3 protein: CASSLAGRVNTEAFF
CDR3 DNA: TGTGCCAGCAGCCTAGCCGGGAGGGTAAACACTGAAGCTTTCTTT
J gene: TRBJ1-1
V gene: TRBV6-2/TRBV6-3
D gene: NA
clone size: many

CDR3 protein: CASSGQGVSPLHF
CDR3 DNA: TGTGCCAGCAGCGGACAGGGGGTTTCACCCCTCCACTTT
J gene: TRBJ1-6
V gene: TRBV2
D gene: TRBD1
clone size: many

CDR3 protein: CASSSADRGLSNTGELFF
CDR3 DNA: TGTGCCAGCAGTTCGGCGGACAGGGGGCTATCGAACACCGGGGAGCTGTTTTTT
J gene: TRBJ2-2
V gene: TRBV27
D gene: TRBD1
clone size: many

CDR3 protein: CASSPMGQGFYEQYF
CDR3 DNA: TGTGCCAGCAGCCCCATGGGACAGGGCTTCTACGAGCAGTACTTC
J gene: TRBJ2-7
V gene: TRBV12-3/TRBV12-4
D gene: TRBD1
clone size: many

CDR3 protein: CASSLAPLGFRLYEQYF
CDR3 DNA: TGTGCCAGCAGCTTAGCGCCTCTTGGGTTCCGGCTCTACGAGCAGTACTTC
J gene: TRBJ2-7
V gene: TRBV7-2
D gene: NA
clone size: few

CDR3 protein: CSVELSTDTQYF
CDR3 DNA: TGCAGCGTTGAACTCAGCACAGATACGCAGTATTTT
J gene: TRBJ2-3
V gene: TRBV29-1
D gene: NA
clone size: medium-sized